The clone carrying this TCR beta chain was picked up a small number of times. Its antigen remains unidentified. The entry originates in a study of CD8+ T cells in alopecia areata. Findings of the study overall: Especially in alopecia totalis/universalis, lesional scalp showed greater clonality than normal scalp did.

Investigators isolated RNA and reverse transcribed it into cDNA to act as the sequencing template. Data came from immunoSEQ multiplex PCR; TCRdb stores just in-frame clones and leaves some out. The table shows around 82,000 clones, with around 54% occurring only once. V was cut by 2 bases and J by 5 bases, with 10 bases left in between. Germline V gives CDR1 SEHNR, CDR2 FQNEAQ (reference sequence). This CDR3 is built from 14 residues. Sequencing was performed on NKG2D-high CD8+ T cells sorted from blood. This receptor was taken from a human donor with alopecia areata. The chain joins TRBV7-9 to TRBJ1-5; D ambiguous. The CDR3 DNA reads TGTGCCAGCAGCTTATCCACCGGGGATCAGCCCCAGCATTTT. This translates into CASSLSTGDQPQHF.